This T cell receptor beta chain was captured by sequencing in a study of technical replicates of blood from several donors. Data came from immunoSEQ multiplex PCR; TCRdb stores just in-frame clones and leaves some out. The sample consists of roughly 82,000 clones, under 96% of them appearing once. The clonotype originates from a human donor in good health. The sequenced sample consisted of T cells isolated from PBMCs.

In DNA form, the CDR3 reads TGCGCCAGCAGCTTTAGCGGGAGAGACTACAATGAGCAGTTCTTC. Translation gives CASSFSGRDYNEQFF. The chain uses TRBV5-1 and TRBJ2-1, with TRBD2 matching over 9 bases. This CDR3 comprises 15 residues. CDR1 SGHRS and CDR2 YFSETQ come from the germline V gene. Trimming removed 2 bases from V and 3 bases from J; junction bases left unmatched: 3.